This T cell receptor beta chain came from a study of OX40 agonist ivuxolimab in advanced cancers. Germline lookup yields CDR1 MNHEY and CDR2 SMNVEV (reference sequence). This CDR3 has 13 residues. V lost 4 bases and J lost 4, with 8 bases in between. Profiling relied on immunoSEQ multiplex PCR, and the TCRdb table lists in-frame clones only, not all of them. The sample includes about 22,000 clones, approximately 80% of them seen just once. Sequencing was performed on CD4+ or CD8+ T cells sorted from blood, taken in a trial of the OX40 agonist ivuxolimab. This clonotype was sampled from an adult with an advanced solid tumor such as melanoma, head and neck, liver or kidney cancer. The chain joins TRBV27 to TRBJ2-1; D is uncertain. Written as DNA, the CDR3 is TGTGCCAGCAGTTATGGAGTTTACAATGAGCAGTTCTTC. Its translation is CASSYGVYNEQFF.